This T cell receptor beta chain came from a study of spatial heterogeneity in lung cancer. General study results and limits: Tracking of tumor mutation counts was seen in expanded intratumoral alpha and beta TCR counts. Counts of ubiquitous and regional expanded TCRs tracked ubiquitous and regional nonsynonymous mutations, respectively.

Regarding time point: sample taken at primary tumor resection. 72 TRACERx patients with early, untreated non-small cell lung cancer donated samples. From tumor, nontumor lung or frozen PBMC, whole RNA was taken unsorted for sequencing. A word on this clonotype: The antigen remains undetermined. Since the library was made to target alpha chains, this beta chain is a stray read and its abundance is not meaningful.

This CDR3 region has 17 residues. The V gene's germline CDR1 is SGHTA and CDR2 FQGNSA. Trimming cost V 2 bases and J 3 bases; bases outside gene matches: 4. Every molecule of TCR cDNA had its own unique molecular identifier. TCRdb fed the 5' RACE reads into MiXCR, producing one record per CDR3 protein. The repertoire holds several thousand distinct CDR3 sequences, 15% seen once, with 20% to 25% in the top ten. This rearrangement joins TRBV7-2 to TRBJ2-1, with 13 bases matching TRBD2. Source: lung tumor tissue, taken at surgery. This receptor was identified in a female donor with early-stage non-small cell lung cancer. CDR3 sequence: CASSLLGTSGDYNEQFF. The CDR3 DNA reads as TGTGCCAGCAGCTTATTGGGGACTAGCGGGGACTACAATGAGCAGTTCTTC.